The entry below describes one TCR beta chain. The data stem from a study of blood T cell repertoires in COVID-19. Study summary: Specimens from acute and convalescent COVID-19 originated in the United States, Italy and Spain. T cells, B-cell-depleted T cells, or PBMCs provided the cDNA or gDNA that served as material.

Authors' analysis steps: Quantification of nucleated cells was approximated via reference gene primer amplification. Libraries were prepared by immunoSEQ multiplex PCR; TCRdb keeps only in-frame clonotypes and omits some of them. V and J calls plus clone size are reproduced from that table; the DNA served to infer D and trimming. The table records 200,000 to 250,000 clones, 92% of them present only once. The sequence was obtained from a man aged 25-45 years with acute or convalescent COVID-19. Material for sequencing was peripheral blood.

For the CDR3, the DNA is TGTGCCAGCAGCCAAGGGACAGGACGGTATTCACCCCTCCACTTT. It yields the protein CASSQGTGRYSPLHF. This chain uses TRBV11-2 with TRBJ1-6; 8 nucleotides agree with TRBD1. Germline V lookup: CDR1 SGHAT, CDR2 FQNNGV. The CDR3 runs to 15 residues. V trimming: 5 bases; J trimming: 8 bases; junction bases outside the gene matches: 8.